This T cell receptor beta chain originates from a study of blood T cell repertoires in COVID-19. Germline values: CDR1 SNHLY, CDR2 FYNNEI. This CDR3 comprises 13 residues. The germline V and J ends were trimmed by 8 bases and 6 bases, with 14 bases remaining between them. Libraries were prepared by immunoSEQ multiplex PCR; TCRdb keeps only in-frame clonotypes and omits some of them. The sample includes roughly 150,000 clones, 80% to 90% of them seen just once. The sequenced sample was peripheral blood. The chain couples TRBV2 to TRBJ1-5; D is possibly TRBD1 (6 bases). The receptor was isolated from a woman in her seventies who had recovered from COVID-19. CDR3 residues: CASHNRVGQPQHF. The DNA of the CDR3 is TGTGCCAGCCACAACAGGGTGGGTCAGCCCCAGCATTTT.